These 27 T cell receptor beta chains were sequenced from one sample in a study of cytomegalovirus exposure and HLA in healthy donors. Repertoires were generated with immunoSEQ multiplex PCR, while TCRdb's copy carries only in-frame clones and drops some. Altogether roughly 98,000 clones are present, about 90% being singletons, with the ten largest covering around 6%. The material sequenced was PBMCs. Receptors were obtained from a man between 18 and 35 years old in good health and CMV-seropositive.

This chain joins TRBV28 and TRBJ1-2; maybe TRBD1 (6 bases). Germline CDR1 MDHEN, CDR2 SYDVKM. V was cut by 3 bases and J by 4 bases, with 12 bases left in between. CDR3 length: 14 amino acids. For the CDR3, the DNA is TGTGCCAGCAGTTTGACAGGACGGAGCTATGGCTACACCTTC. Translated: CASSLTGRSYGYTF.

This sequence joins TRBV7-9 and TRBJ2-7; TRBD1 matches 8 bases. Unmatched junction bases numbered 3, after V lost 1 base and J lost 4 bases. Germline CDR1 SEHNR, CDR2 FQNEAQ (reference sequence). This CDR3 region has 14 residues. The CDR3 nucleotides read TGTGCCAGCAGCTTAGGTGGACAGGGTTACGAGCAGTACTTC. As protein: CASSLGGQGYEQYF.

This clone occurred once. V is TRBV27 and J is TRBJ2-1, with TRBD2 matching over 7 bases. CDR3 size: 17 residues. CDR1 MNHEY and CDR2 SMNVEV come from the germline V gene (reference sequence). V gave up 0 bases and J gave up 4 bases; unmatched junction bases: 9. The CDR3 DNA sequence: TGTGCCAGCAGTTTATCTTCTGGGCTAGCGGTTTACAATGAGCAGTTCTTC. The encoded protein is CASSLSSGLAVYNEQFF.

The V call is TRBV11-3, the J call TRBJ2-1, with D possibly TRBD2 on 6 matching bases. V lost 5 bases, J lost 6 bases, and 14 bases lay in between. Per germline, CDR1 SGHNT and CDR2 YENEEA. The CDR3 is made up of 14 amino acids. CDR3 nucleotides: TGTGCCAGCAGCCCCGGTGGGGGAGGCAATGAGCAGTTCTTC. As protein: CASSPGGGGNEQFF.

A note on this clone: Other nucleotide sequences from this sample produce the same CDR3. The rearrangement joins TRBV25-1 to TRBJ2-7; TRBD2 aligns across 8 bases. V was clipped by 4 bases and J by 3 bases; unmatched bases: 2. This CDR3 comprises 13 residues. Germline lookup yields CDR1 MGHDK and CDR2 SYGVNS. The chain's CDR3 is CASSVAGGYEQYF. The CDR3 region has the DNA TGTGCCAGCAGTGTGGCGGGAGGCTACGAGCAGTACTTC.

The J gene is TRBJ2-7, the V gene TRBV10-3; D is possibly TRBD2 (5 bases). V was pared by 2 bases and J by 9 bases, with 14 bases between. The CDR3 contains 13 residues. CDR1 and CDR2 from the germline V gene are ENHRY and SYGVKD. The CDR3 sequence: CAISEPTGNVQYF. The CDR3 nucleotides read TGTGCCATCAGTGAGCCTACGGGGAATGTGCAGTACTTC.

The gene calls are TRBV7-9 and TRBJ2-7; D unresolved. From germline, CDR1 is SEHNR and CDR2 FQNEAQ (reference sequence). CDR3 length equals 12 residues. V dropped 5 bases and J dropped 1 base, with 6 bases sitting between them. The CDR3 sequence: CASSPRSYEQYF. The CDR3 nucleotides read TGTGCCAGCAGCCCGCGTTCCTACGAGCAGTACTTC.

The rearrangement links TRBV9 to TRBJ2-1, with D tentatively TRBD1 (5 bases). The CDR3 is 17 amino acids. Germline V CDR1 and CDR2: SGDLS, YYNGEE. V was cut by 4 bases and J by 0 bases, with 17 bases left in between. The CDR3 region is CASSPDSMGSSYNEQFF. Written as DNA, the CDR3 is TGTGCCAGCAGCCCTGACAGTATGGGAAGCTCCTACAATGAGCAGTTCTTC. The variable domain in full, completed from reference TRBV9 and TRBJ2-1, reads DSGVTQTPKHLITATGQRVTLRCSPRSGDLSVYWYQQSLDQGLQFLIQYYNGEERAKGNILERFSAQQFPDLHSELNLSSLELGDSALYFCASSPDSMGSSYNEQFFGPGTRLTVL.

This CDR3 is CASSQLGLAGLNEQFF. CDR3 in DNA: TGTGCCAGCAGCCAACTAGGGCTAGCGGGGCTTAATGAGCAGTTCTTC. J is TRBJ2-1 and V is TRBV14, with 9 bases aligning to TRBD2. The CDR3 spans 16 residues. Germline V gene data show CDR1 as SGHDN and CDR2 as FVKESK. The V gene end was trimmed by 2 bases and the J gene end by 7 bases; junction bases not matched to a gene: 9. Supplemented by reference TRBV14 and TRBJ2-1, the full variable domain reads EAGVTQFPSHSVIEKGQTVTLRCDPISGHDNLYWYRRVMGKEIKFLLHFVKESKQDESGMPNNRFLAERTGGTYSTLKVQPAELEDSGVYFCASSQLGLAGLNEQFFGPGTRLTVL.

J is TRBJ2-3 and V is TRBV4-3; TRBD1 agrees at 9 bases. Germline CDR1 and CDR2: LGHNA and YSLEER. This CDR3 region has 17 residues. Trimming removed 3 bases from V and 5 bases from J; junction bases left unmatched: 12. The CDR3 region has the DNA TGCGCCAGCAGCCAGAACCCCGGGACAGGGTCTGGAGATACGCAGTATTTT. Protein product: CASSQNPGTGSGDTQYF.

V gene TRBV11-3 combines with J gene TRBJ2-6, with a weak D call TRBD2 (7 bases). This CDR3 has 13 amino acids. The V end lost 3 bases, the J end lost 11 bases, and 11 bases lay between the germline ends. Germline CDR1 SGHNT, CDR2 YENEEA. This CDR3 is CASSLGGPYVLTF. The CDR3 DNA reads as TGTGCCAGCAGCTTGGGGGGGCCATACGTCCTGACTTTC.

Written as DNA, the CDR3 is TGTGCCAGTAGTCCGGGGGGCGAAGTCGGCTATGGCTACACCTTC. Amino acid sequence: CASSPGGEVGYGYTF. V gene TRBV19 combines with J gene TRBJ1-2; D perhaps matches TRBD1 (6 bases). The CDR3 loop spans 15 amino acids. Trimming pared 5 bases from V and 4 bases from J, leaving 17 bases between. Germline V CDR1 and CDR2: LNHDA, SQIVND (reference sequence). The full variable domain, in which reference TRBV19 and TRBJ1-2 provide the parts outside the CDR3, is DGGITQSPKYLFRKEGQNVTLSCEQNLNHDAMYWYRQDPGQGLRLIYYSQIVNDFQKGDIAEGYSVSREKKESFPLTVTSAQKNPTAFYLCASSPGGEVGYGYTFGSGTRLTVV.

The chain joins TRBV11-2 to TRBJ2-3, with D hard to call. Trimming took off 1 base at V and 6 bases at J, with 5 bases between the two ends. The length of the CDR3 is 12 residues. Germline values: CDR1 SGHAT, CDR2 FQNNGV. The CDR3 DNA sequence: TGTGCCAGCAGCTTAGCTTTGGATACGCAGTATTTT. It codes for CASSLALDTQYF.

The J gene is TRBJ1-3, the V gene TRBV6-1, with 7 bases that match TRBD1. This CDR3 comprises 14 residues. CDR1 and CDR2 from the germline V gene are MNHNS and SASEGT. The ends lost 4 bases at V and 8 bases at J; junction bases unmatched: 8. For the CDR3, the DNA is TGTGCCAGCAGTGGGGACAGTGCCTTCGACACCATATATTTT. As protein: CASSGDSAFDTIYF.

The chain employs TRBV27 and TRBJ2-7; TRBD2 is a possible D gene (5 bases). V lost 5 bases, J lost 4 bases, and 12 bases lay in between. CDR3 length equals 13 residues. Germline values: CDR1 MNHEY, CDR2 SMNVEV (reference sequence). CDR3: CASSLGSHYEQYF. Written as DNA, the CDR3 is TGTGCCAGCAGTCTAGGGAGTCATTACGAGCAGTACTTC.

This clone is a singleton in its sample. The CDR3: CSVEFSGKPNEQFF. The CDR3 nucleotides are TGCAGCGTTGAATTTAGCGGGAAACCCAATGAGCAGTTCTTC. The rearrangement uses TRBV29-1 and TRBJ2-1, with 8 bases that match TRBD2. The CDR3 is made up of 14 amino acids. The germline CDR1 and CDR2 sequences are SQVTM and ANQGSEA. V trimming: 2 bases; J trimming: 6 bases; junction bases outside the gene matches: 6.

The chain employs TRBV7-8 and TRBJ1-1, with TRBD1 identical over 9 bases. CDR3 length equals 15 residues. Germline V lookup: CDR1 SGHVS, CDR2 FQNEAQ. Trimming at V came to 6 bases and at J to 7 bases, leaving 12 bases not matched to a gene. CDR3 sequence reads: CASRETGTGRIEAFF. The CDR3 coding sequence is TGTGCCAGCAGGGAAACTGGGACAGGGAGAATTGAAGCTTTCTTT.

V usage is TRBV11-3 and J usage is TRBJ2-3; unclear D gene. Germline V gene lookup returns CDR1 SGHNT and CDR2 YENEEA. This CDR3 comprises 13 residues. The V end was cut by 2 bases, the J end by 0 bases, with 3 bases between. The CDR3 sequence: CASSLLSTDTQYF. CDR3 DNA: TGTGCCAGCAGCTTACTCAGCACAGATACGCAGTATTTT.

The V and J genes are TRBV21-1 and TRBJ1-5; TRBD1, the table's D call, lacks a check against the DNA. TRBV21-1 is a pseudogene. The CDR3 runs 19 residues. CDR3 coding DNA: TGTGCCAGGTCCCCCGATGGGGGACAGCGAAAAATATGCAATCAGCCCCAGCATTTT. Translating it yields CARSPDGGQRKICNQPQHF.

The chain joins TRBV6-6 to TRBJ2-1; D perhaps matches TRBD2 (5 bases). V shed 6 bases and J shed 0 bases, with 12 bases lying between them. Germline V CDR1 and CDR2: MNHNY, SVGAGI (reference sequence). The CDR3 consists of 15 residues. The CDR3 loop reads CASRELAASYNEQFF. CDR3 nucleotides: TGTGCCAGCAGGGAGCTAGCAGCCTCCTACAATGAGCAGTTCTTC.

The chain combines TRBV4-3 with TRBJ2-6, with 7 bases identical to TRBD1. V shed 4 bases and J 4 bases; nucleotides not matched to a gene: 4. CDR3 length: 15 amino acids. Germline CDR1 reads LGHNA; CDR2 reads YSLEER. The CDR3 loop reads CASSRGQEGANVLTF. CDR3 DNA: TGCGCCAGCAGCCGCGGACAGGAAGGGGCCAACGTCCTGACTTTC.

The chain recombines TRBV4-1 with TRBJ2-4; 7 positions agree with TRBD1. V was clipped by 0 bases and J by 6 bases; unmatched bases: 2. The CDR3 spans 14 residues. The germline CDR1 and CDR2 sequences are MGHRA and YSYEKL. The CDR3, as DNA: TGCGCCAGCAGCCAAGAGGGACAGACAAACATTCAGTACTTC. Protein: CASSQEGQTNIQYF.

As to this clone: A read error may account for a junction end that differs from germline. Different DNA sequences within this sample yield the same CDR3. The rearrangement links TRBV7-2 to TRBJ2-7, with TRBD2 identical over 11 bases. Looked up from germline, CDR1 is SGHTA and CDR2 is FQGNSA. The CDR3 is 14 amino acids. Here the CDR3 reads CASSLAGGSYEQYF. CDR3 DNA sequence: TGTGCCAGCAGCCTAGCGGGGGGTTCCTACGAGCAGTACTTC.

The chain couples TRBV7-2 to TRBJ2-3, with D unresolved. V was clipped by 1 base and J by 0 bases, with 8 bases between them. The CDR3 has 15 amino acids. Per germline, CDR1 SGHTA and CDR2 FQGNSA. The CDR3 is CASSLVTRSTDTQYF. For the CDR3, the DNA is TGTGCCAGCAGCTTAGTCACACGTAGCACAGATACGCAGTATTTT.

This chain uses TRBV11-3 with TRBJ2-1; 11 bases are a match to TRBD2. The germline V gene has CDR1 SGHNT and CDR2 YENEEA. The CDR3 runs 16 residues. J lost 6 bases, V lost 0 bases, and 4 bases had no gene match. The CDR3 sequence is CASSLDTSGSGNEQFF. The CDR3 coding sequence is TGTGCCAGCAGCTTAGATACTAGCGGGAGTGGCAATGAGCAGTTCTTC.

This sequence joins TRBV7-2 and TRBJ2-3; 8 bases align to TRBD1. J was trimmed by 1 base and V by 5 bases; bases with no gene match: 5. Germline V gene sequence: CDR1 SGHTA, CDR2 FQGNSA. The length of the CDR3 is 15 residues. CDR3 loop: CASSRGQGRTDTQYF. CDR3 nucleotide sequence: TGTGCCAGCAGCAGAGGACAGGGACGCACAGATACGCAGTATTTT. The variable domain in full, completed from reference TRBV7-2 and TRBJ2-3, reads GAGVSQSPSNKVTEKGKDVELRCDPISGHTALYWYRQSLGQGLEFLIYFQGNSAPDKSGLPSDRFSAERTGGSVSTLTIQRTQQEDSAVYLCASSRGQGRTDTQYFGPGTRLTVL.

The chain combines TRBV7-2 with TRBJ2-7; TRBD2 matches at 7 bases. CDR1 is SGHTA, CDR2 FQGNSA, per germline. V lost 5 bases to trimming and J lost 5 bases; unmatched junction nucleotides: 15. CDR3 length: 16 residues. The chain's CDR3 is CASSVYPSGPRDEQYF. As DNA, the CDR3 is TGTGCCAGCAGCGTATACCCTAGCGGACCAAGGGACGAGCAGTACTTC.